This T cell receptor (beta chain) came from a study of control samples from healthy donors and cancer patients. The CDR3 consists of 13 residues. Trimming cost V 5 bases and J 7 bases; bases outside gene matches: 7. In germline, CDR1 is GTSNPN, CDR2 SVGIG (reference sequence). Produced via immunoSEQ multiplex PCR; TCRdb's table is partial and in-frame only. The sample carries 150,000 to 200,000 clones, over 90% recorded once. This sequence was found in a woman aged 30 to 39 in good health. The specimen sequenced was blood. The rearrangement uses TRBV30 and TRBJ1-2, with 10 bases identical to TRBD1. CDR3 region: CAWQTTGGSGYTF. In DNA form, the CDR3 reads TGTGCCTGGCAAACGACAGGGGGCTCTGGCTACACCTTC.